The entry that follows covers one T cell receptor (beta chain) sequence. This sample was taken from a study of OX40 agonist ivuxolimab in advanced cancers. Method: immunoSEQ multiplex PCR; TCRdb's copy keeps in-frame clones and lacks some. The table has around 18,000 clones, 83% seen once. Germline V gene data show CDR1 as KGHSH and CDR2 as LQKENI. Trimming took 5 bases from V and 7 from J; bases not matched to a gene: 4. The CDR3 spans 13 residues. The material was CD4+ or CD8+ T cells sorted from blood, obtained in a trial of the OX40 agonist ivuxolimab. The chain combines TRBV18 with TRBJ2-7, with TRBD1 matching 11 bases. The TCR originated in an adult with an advanced solid tumor such as melanoma, head and neck, liver or kidney cancer. CDR3 region: CASSVGTGGEQYF. The DNA for the CDR3 is TGTGCCAGCTCAGTAGGGACAGGGGGTGAGCAGTACTTC. Variable domain in full (rest from reference TRBV18 and TRBJ2-7): NAGVMQNPRHLVRRRGQEARLRCSPMKGHSHVYWYRQLPEEGLKFMVYLQKENIIDESGMPKERFSAEFPKEGPSILRIQQVVRGDSAAYFCASSVGTGGEQYFGPGTRLTVT.